This TCR beta chain was sequenced for a study of post-analysis software for immune sequencing data. Notes on this clonotype: As yet, its antigen is unknown.

Findings and limits, study-wide: Patients used about 5 TRBV segments, including TRBV5-6, TRBV5-1 and TRBV20-1, more often than controls.

Sequencing libraries made from TCR beta cDNA carried unique molecular identifiers. The yield from approximately 1 to 10 million T cells was roughly 500,000 cDNA molecules in total. TCRdb re-derived calls from the PCR reads in MiXCR, one entry per CDR3 protein. Among 700,000 to 800,000 distinct CDR3 sequences listed, roughly 27% were seen once. The CDR3 is 17 amino acids. V was clipped by 1 base and J by 0 bases, with 10 bases between them. V is TRBV12-3 or TRBV12-4 and J is TRBJ2-6, with D hard to call. Specimen: blood. This TCR came from a girl aged 10 to 17 with multiple sclerosis. CDR3 DNA sequence: TGTGCCAGCAGTTTAGAGCACGCCAGCTCTGGGGCCAACGTCCTGACTTTC. Its translation is CASSLEHASSGANVLTF.